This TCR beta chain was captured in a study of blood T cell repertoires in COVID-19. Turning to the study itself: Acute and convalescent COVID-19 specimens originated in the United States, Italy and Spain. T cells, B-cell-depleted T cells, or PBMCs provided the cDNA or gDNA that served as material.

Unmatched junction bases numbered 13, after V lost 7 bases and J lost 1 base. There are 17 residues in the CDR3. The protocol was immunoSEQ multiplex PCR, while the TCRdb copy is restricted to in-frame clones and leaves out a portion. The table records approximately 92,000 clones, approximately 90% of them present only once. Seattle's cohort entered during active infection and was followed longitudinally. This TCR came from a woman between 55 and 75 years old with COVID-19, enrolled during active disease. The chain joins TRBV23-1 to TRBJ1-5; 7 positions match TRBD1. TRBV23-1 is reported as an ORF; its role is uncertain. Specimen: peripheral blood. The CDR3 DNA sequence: TGCGCCAGCACCGGGACAGAAGTTTCTTTAAGCAATCAGCCCCAGCATTTT. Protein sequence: CASTGTEVSLSNQPQHF.